The clone carrying this T cell receptor beta chain was counted many times. Antigen: not known. These data come from a study of early T cells in non-severe SARS-CoV-2 infection. For the study at large: Sequencing was performed on bulk RNA from unsorted whole blood, leaving chains unpaired. Study observations and caveats: VDJdb matches were skewed toward anti-spike CD8 T cell responses.

Looked up from germline, CDR1 is LNHDA and CDR2 is SQIVND (reference sequence). The CDR3 is made up of 15 amino acids. The junction had 7 bases not matched to a gene; V was cut back by 1 base and J by 4 bases. Attachment of unique molecular identifiers was made to individual cDNA molecules. Using its own MiXCR run on the 5' RACE reads, TCRdb lists one record per CDR3 protein. The repertoire holds 50,000 to 70,000 distinct CDR3 sequences, with more than 8.5% as singletons. The rearrangement joins TRBV19 to TRBJ2-7; 7 bases are a match to TRBD2. The sequence came from an adult who was a healthcare worker with PCR-confirmed SARS-CoV-2 infection or an uninfected control (not recorded which). Sequencing was done on a sample of whole blood. This CDR3 reads CASSIGGGRAYEQYF. The CDR3 DNA is TGTGCCAGTAGTATAGGCGGCGGGAGAGCGTACGAGCAGTACTTC.